This note documents a single TCR beta chain sequence. Its antigen remains unknown. CDR3 size: 13 residues. V lost 2 bases to trimming and J lost 2 bases, with 5 bases between them. Germline CDR1 and CDR2: SNHLY and FYNNEI. This sample was included in a study of cytomegalovirus exposure and HLA in healthy donors. Study at large: Genotyping of 430 or so donors showed that about 84% belonged to the Caucasian-associated ancestry cluster. Regarding the study as a whole: Testing in vitro showed a few CMV-associated chains specific for CMV antigens. Reportedly, a later analysis found an Asian-associated ancestry cluster had fewer N-insertions than the approximately 700-donor mean.

Researchers ran the PCR with 60 Vbeta and 13 Jbeta primers. Here immunoSEQ multiplex PCR was the method, and the copy in TCRdb shows in-frame clones only, minus some. This sample has around 200,000 clones; 65% to 90% occur once, and the top ten carry less than 0.4%. This rearrangement joins TRBV2 to TRBJ2-3, with no clear D. The source is a woman aged 25 to 39 in good health and CMV-seronegative. Sequences were obtained from PBMCs. The CDR3 is CASSEQDTDTQYF. In DNA form, the CDR3 reads TGTGCCAGCAGTGAACAGGACACAGATACGCAGTATTTT. Full variable domain (missing parts from reference TRBV2 and TRBJ2-3): EPEVTQTPSHQVTQMGQEVILRCVPISNHLYFYWYRQILGQKVEFLVSFYNNEISEKSEIFDDQFSVERPDGSNFTLKIRSTKLEDSAMYFCASSEQDTDTQYFGPGTRLTVL.